The present TCR beta chain was sequenced within a study of spatial heterogeneity in lung cancer. Time point meaning: sample taken at primary tumor resection. The input material, whole RNA from tumor, nontumor lung or frozen PBMC, was sequenced unsorted. This clonotype was found a few times. There are 12 residues in the CDR3. The V gene end was trimmed by 10 bases and the J gene end by 5 bases; junction bases not matched to a gene: 4. The V gene's germline CDR1 is SEHNR and CDR2 FQNEAQ (reference sequence). A distinct unique molecular identifier was carried by each TCR cDNA molecule. TCRdb re-analysed the 5' RACE reads in MiXCR, keeping a single row per CDR3 protein. In the table there are 40,000 to 55,000 distinct CDR3 sequences, about an eighth of which are singletons.

Here the sequenced sample was PBMCs, taken at surgery. The gene calls are TRBV7-9 and TRBJ1-2; 10 bases line up with TRBD1. The clonotype comes from a male donor with early-stage non-small cell lung cancer. In nucleotides, the CDR3 is TGTGCCACATGGGGACAGGGGTATGGCTACACCTTC. Translation: CATWGQGYGYTF.